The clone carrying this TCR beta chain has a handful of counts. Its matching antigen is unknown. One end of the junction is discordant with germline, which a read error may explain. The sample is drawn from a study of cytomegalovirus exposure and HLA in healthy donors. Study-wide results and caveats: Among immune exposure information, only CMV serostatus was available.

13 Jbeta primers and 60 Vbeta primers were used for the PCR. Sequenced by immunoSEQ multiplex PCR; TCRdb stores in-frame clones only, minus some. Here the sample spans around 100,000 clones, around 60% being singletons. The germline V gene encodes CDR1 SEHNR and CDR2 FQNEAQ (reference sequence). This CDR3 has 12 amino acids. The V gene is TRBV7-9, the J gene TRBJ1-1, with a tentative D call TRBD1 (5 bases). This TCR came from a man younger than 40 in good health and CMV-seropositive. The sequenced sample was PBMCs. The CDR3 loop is CSSSLGESEAFF. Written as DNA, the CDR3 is TGTTCCAGCAGCCTAGGGGAGTCTGAAGCTTTCTTT.